Listed below are T cell receptor beta chains from one sample, sequenced in a study of shared clonotypes between healthy human individuals. Profiled with immunoSEQ multiplex PCR; TCRdb holds only in-frame clones, not every one. This table has under 1,100,000 clones, about 70% appearing once. Material: memory CD4+ T cells sorted from blood. The receptors derive from a man aged 18-30 years in good health. CDR3s include the opening cysteine and the closing phenylalanine or tryptophan. A D gene is named only where the DNA matches it firmly. Size is omitted from some rows. Given values are once, few, many or a class for expanded clones.

TRBV4-3	few	TRBJ1-5	-	TGCGCCAGCAGCCAAGATTTTTCGACAGTTGGCAATCAGCCCCAGCATTTT	CASSQDFSTVGNQPQHF
TRBV5-1	few	TRBJ2-5	TRBD2	TGCGCCAGCAGCCCGCTAGCGGGGCCACAAGAGACCCAGTACTTC	CASSPLAGPQETQYF
TRBV29-1	-	TRBJ2-7	-	TGCAGCGTTGAAGGGCAGAACGGGAATGGGGAGCAGTACTTC	CSVEGQNGNGEQYF
TRBV10-1	-	TRBJ2-4	-	TGCGCCAGCTCGGACACAAAAAACATTCAGTACTTC	CASSDTKNIQYF
TRBV6-5	-	TRBJ2-7	-	TGTGCCAGCAGTTACTCGACACCCGTTCGGGACGAGCAGTACTTC	CASSYSTPVRDEQYF
TRBV6-1	-	TRBJ1-2	-	TGTGCCAGCTGTAATACAGGGTTCGGCAATGGCTACACCTTC	CASCNTGFGNGYTF
TRBV28	-	TRBJ1-2	TRBD1	TGTGCCTCTCAGGGACAGTACTATGGCTACACCTTC	CASQGQYYGYTF
TRBV11-1	-	TRBJ2-1	-	TGTGCCAGCAGCTTGACCTTGGGCGTTGAGTTCTTC	CASSLTLGVEFF
TRBV2	-	TRBJ2-7	-	TGTGCCAGCTCCGGGGGCGGGGGACTCTACGAGCAGTACTTC	CASSGGGGLYEQYF
TRBV5-4	-	TRBJ2-3	-	TGTGCCAGCAGCCGGACAGCTGAAAGCACAGATACGCAGTATTTT	CASSRTAESTDTQYF
TRBV5-8	few	TRBJ1-3	-	TGTGCCAGCAGCTACCGGGACTCTGGAAACACCATATATTTT	CASSYRDSGNTIYF
TRBV2	-	TRBJ1-4	TRBD1	TGTGCCAGCAGTGGTGGGACAGGGGCTGAAAAACTGTTTTTT	CASSGGTGAEKLFF
TRBV5-6	-	TRBJ1-4	TRBD1	TGTGCCAGCAGCTTGGAGGACAGGGGTAATGAAAAACTGTTTTTT	CASSLEDRGNEKLFF
TRBV2	-	TRBJ1-2	-	TGTGCCAGCTCCGGGACGATATATGGCTACACCTTC	CASSGTIYGYTF
TRBV18	-	TRBJ1-1	-	TGTGCCAGCTCACCGGGGGGCCGGGACACTGAAGCTTTCTTT	CASSPGGRDTEAFF
TRBV18	-	TRBJ1-5	-	TGTGCCAGCTCACCAGGACGGCGTCAGCCCCAGCATTTT	CASSPGRRQPQHF
TRBV7-9	-	TRBJ1-5	-	TGTGCCAGCAGCCTGGAGGGTTTTAAAGATCAGCCCCAGCATTTT	CASSLEGFKDQPQHF
TRBV28	-	TRBJ2-3	-	TGTGCCAGCAGGGCGGGGGCTGGTACAGATACGCAGTATTTT	CASRAGAGTDTQYF
TRBV7-2	few	TRBJ1-4	-	TGTGCCAGCAGCTTAGCAGGGGGTTTGGAAAAACTGTTTTTT	CASSLAGGLEKLFF
TRBV10-3	-	TRBJ2-3	TRBD2	TGTGCCATCAGAACCGGACTAGCGGCTAGCACAGATACGCAGTATTTT	CAIRTGLAASTDTQYF
TRBV2	-	TRBJ1-5	-	TGTGCCAGCAGTGCGTCAGCTGGGGTGCCCCAGCATTTT	CASSASAGVPQHF
TRBV5-1	-	TRBJ2-7	TRBD1	TGCGCCAGCAGCCAACACAGGGGTGAGCAGTACTTC	CASSQHRGEQYF
TRBV10-3	few	TRBJ1-1	-	TGTGCCATCAGGGAACAGGTAGGGGTTTTCACTGAAGCTTTCTTT	CAIREQVGVFTEAFF
TRBV10-1	-	TRBJ1-6	-	TGCGCCAGCACCCTCGGGGGAAAGACTAATTCACCCCTCCACTTT	CASTLGGKTNSPLHF
TRBV6-6	-	TRBJ2-3	-	TGTGCCAGCCACGGGGGCACAGATACGCAGTATTTT	CASHGGTDTQYF
TRBV6-6	-	TRBJ1-2	TRBD1	TGTGCCAGCAGCCGGGACAGTTCGAATGGCTACACCTTC	CASSRDSSNGYTF
TRBV6-5	-	TRBJ2-5	TRBD1	TGTGCCAGCAGTTACGGACAGGGGGGAGGAGAGACCCAGTACTTC	CASSYGQGGGETQYF
TRBV7-9	-	TRBJ2-5	TRBD2	TGTGCCAGCAGCTCGGGACTAGCGGAAGAGACCCAGTACTTC	CASSSGLAEETQYF
TRBV25-1	many	TRBJ1-1	-	TGTGCCAGCAGTCCTTACAGCGGATCGAACACTGAAGCTTTCTTT	CASSPYSGSNTEAFF
TRBV28	-	TRBJ1-3	-	TGTGCCAGCAGTTTAGTGAGAGGTGGAAACACCATATATTTT	CASSLVRGGNTIYF
TRBV30	many	TRBJ1-5	-	TGTGCCTGGGATAAGGGAGGGGGCAATCAGCCCCAGCATTTT	CAWDKGGGNQPQHF
TRBV7-2	-	TRBJ1-1	-	TGTGCCAGCAGCTTACAAGAGAACACTGAAGCTTTCTTT	CASSLQENTEAFF
TRBV21-1	-	TRBJ1-6	-	TGTGCCAGCAGCAACGGGGACGGTAATTCACCCCTCCACTTT	CASSNGDGNSPLHF